Listed here are 19 T cell receptor beta chains from one sample, sequenced in a study of T cells in localized non-small cell lung cancer. TCRdb's copy holds only in-frame clones and misses some; the assay was immunoSEQ multiplex PCR. Of approximately 72,000 clones listed, approximately 84% are singletons. Here the sequenced sample was peripheral blood, taken before any cancer treatment. These receptors all stem from a female donor of 60 years or more with stage I lung adenocarcinoma.

There are a few counts of this clone. The CDR3 loop reads CASRLLGRDNEQYF. Written as DNA, the CDR3 is TGTGCCAGCAGGTTGCTTGGCAGGGATAACGAGCAGTACTTC. The chain uses TRBV5-6 and TRBJ2-7; possibly TRBD1 for D (5 bases). This CDR3 spans 14 amino acids. Germline V gene sequence: CDR1 SGHDT, CDR2 YYEEEE. V was clipped by 5 bases and J by 5 bases, with 17 bases between them.

V and J are TRBV11-2 and TRBJ2-3; 12 bases line up with TRBD2. Germline V gene sequence: CDR1 SGHAT, CDR2 FQNNGV. The CDR3 is 16 residues long. With 3 bases clipped from V and 0 bases from J, the junction kept 1 base outside the gene matches. DNA for the CDR3: TGTGCCAGCAGCTTTACTAGCGGGGGGAGCACAGATACGCAGTATTTT. Translating gives CASSFTSGGSTDTQYF.

The chain uses TRBV30 and TRBJ2-7; D call uncertain. CDR1 is GTSNPN and CDR2 is SVGIG in the germline V gene (reference sequence). Trimming pared 0 bases from V and 2 bases from J, leaving 2 bases between. The CDR3 spans 11 residues. The CDR3 nucleotides read TGTGCCTGGAGTGTAACCTACGAGCAGTACTTC. Translation gives CAWSVTYEQYF.

The chain recombines TRBV19 with TRBJ1-1, with D tentatively TRBD1 (5 bases). Per the germline V gene, CDR1 is LNHDA and CDR2 is SQIVND (reference sequence). The CDR3 totals 13 residues. With 8 bases removed from V and 0 bases from J, the gap between germline ends came to 10 bases. The CDR3 region is CASRDGLNTEAFF. CDR3 nucleotide sequence: TGTGCCAGTCGGGACGGCCTGAACACTGAAGCTTTCTTT.

The V gene is TRBV5-1, the J gene TRBJ1-3; D is possibly TRBD1 (6 bases). V lost 2 bases to trimming and J lost 1 base, with 13 bases between them. The germline gives CDR1 SGHRS, CDR2 YFSETQ. The CDR3 has 16 amino acids. The CDR3: CASSLTYTGSGNTIYF. The CDR3 region has the DNA TGCGCCAGCAGCTTAACATATACAGGGTCTGGAAACACCATATATTTT. The entire variable domain, with the rest obtained from reference TRBV5-1 and TRBJ1-3, is as follows: KAGVTQTPRYLIKTRGQQVTLSCSPISGHRSVSWYQQTPGQGLQFLFEYFSETQRNKGNFPGRFSGRQFSNSRSEMNVSTLELGDSALYLCASSLTYTGSGNTIYFGEGSWLTVV.

The V call is TRBV5-4, the J call TRBJ2-5; no definite D call. The CDR3 consists of 12 residues. The germline V gene encodes CDR1 SGHNT and CDR2 YYREEE (reference sequence). V lost 2 bases to trimming and J lost 4 bases, with 6 bases between them. As DNA, the CDR3 is TGTGCCAGCAGCTTTTTCCCAGAGACCCAGTACTTC. Translation: CASSFFPETQYF.

CDR3 region: CAWSQGGSEKLFF. CDR3 coding DNA: TGTGCCTGGAGTCAAGGCGGTAGTGAAAAACTGTTTTTT. V is TRBV30 and J is TRBJ1-4; D is uncertain. V shed 2 bases and J shed 7 bases, with 11 bases lying between them. Germline values: CDR1 GTSNPN, CDR2 SVGIG (reference sequence). There are 13 residues in the CDR3.

The J gene is TRBJ2-1, the V gene TRBV6-5, with unresolved D. The germline gives CDR1 MNHEY, CDR2 SVGAGI. V was clipped by 0 bases and J by 9 bases, with 9 bases between them. This CDR3 region has 13 residues. CDR3 amino acids: CASSYSFSGEQFF. The DNA of the CDR3 is TGTGCCAGCAGTTACTCGTTCTCCGGTGAGCAGTTCTTC.

The chain recombines TRBV7-2 with TRBJ1-1, with TRBD1 matching over 11 bases. V was pared by 2 bases and J by 3 bases, with 11 bases of the junction left unmatched. Germline lookup yields CDR1 SGHTA and CDR2 FQGNSA. The CDR3 is 18 residues long. Here the CDR3 DNA reads TGTGCCAGCAGCTTAAGGACAGGGGGCCAATTATTGTACACTGAAGCTTTCTTT. It codes for CASSLRTGGQLLYTEAFF. Full variable domain (rest looked up from reference TRBV7-2 and TRBJ1-1): GAGVSQSPSNKVTEKGKDVELRCDPISGHTALYWYRQSLGQGLEFLIYFQGNSAPDKSGLPSDRFSAERTGGSVSTLTIQRTQQEDSAVYLCASSLRTGGQLLYTEAFFGQGTRLTVV.

The chain combines TRBV21-1 with TRBJ1-4. TRBV21-1 constitutes a pseudogene. The CDR3 is made up of 18 amino acids. The CDR3 coding sequence is TGTGCCAGCATCTCAAAGGGTGGGTCCCATACAACTAATGAAAAACTGTTTTTT. Residues: CASISKGGSHTTNEKLFF.

The chain combines TRBV2 with TRBJ1-1; D is ambiguous. Germline CDR1 reads SNHLY; CDR2 reads FYNNEI. The CDR3 loop spans 13 amino acids. Trimming pared 4 bases from V and 0 bases from J, leaving 6 bases between. CDR3 nucleotide sequence: TGTGCCAGCAGTGGGAAGGTGAACACTGAAGCTTTCTTT. Protein: CASSGKVNTEAFF.

The genes are TRBV6-5 and TRBJ1-1; D remains unclear. The germline gives CDR1 MNHEY, CDR2 SVGAGI. This CDR3 comprises 15 residues. V dropped 1 base and J dropped 2 bases, with 11 bases sitting between them. The CDR3 region is CASSYYPTQNTEAFF. The DNA of the CDR3 is TGTGCCAGCAGTTACTACCCGACCCAAAACACTGAAGCTTTCTTT.

This chain uses TRBV5-1 with TRBJ1-1, with D maybe TRBD1 (5 bases). V lost 4 bases to trimming and J lost 1 base, with 8 bases between them. Germline CDR1 reads SGHRS; CDR2 reads YFSETQ. The CDR3 runs to 13 residues. The CDR3 DNA reads TGCGCCAGCAGCCGCGGACAGAACACTGAAGCTTTCTTT. It encodes CASSRGQNTEAFF.

This chain joins TRBV4-1 and TRBJ2-5; 8 bases agree with TRBD1. CDR1 and CDR2 (germline): MGHRA, YSYEKL. This CDR3 is built from 16 residues. Unmatched junction bases numbered 7, after V lost 0 bases and J lost 4 bases. The CDR3 spells CASSQEGRTGRETQYF. CDR3 DNA: TGCGCCAGCAGCCAAGAGGGTAGGACAGGGCGAGAGACCCAGTACTTC.

The V gene is TRBV7-9, the J gene TRBJ1-1, with D possibly matching TRBD1 (5 bases). Germline-derived CDR1 and CDR2 are SEHNR and FQNEAQ (reference sequence). CDR3 length: 15 amino acids. V shed 2 bases and J shed 6 bases, with 16 bases lying between them. CDR3 DNA: TGTGCCAGCAGCTTACGGGCAGGGTTGGTGGCTGAAGCTTTCTTT. It translates to CASSLRAGLVAEAFF.

The CDR3 here is CASSLTRGFANTGELFF. The CDR3 nucleotides read TGTGCCAGCAGCTTAACTCGGGGGTTCGCGAACACCGGGGAGCTGTTTTTT. The rearrangement links TRBV7-3 to TRBJ2-2; maybe TRBD2 (6 bases). This CDR3 is built from 17 residues. Germline lookup yields CDR1 SGHTA and CDR2 FQGTGA. Between the trimmed V and J ends, which lost 0 bases and 0 bases, there was a span of 11 bases.

J is TRBJ1-2 and V is TRBV11-3, with D possibly being TRBD1 (5 bases). The V gene's germline CDR1 is SGHNT and CDR2 YENEEA. The CDR3 sequence is 16 residues long. Trimming cost V 3 bases and J 2 bases, with 16 bases left between them. The CDR3, as DNA: TGTGCCAGCAGCTTCTCGCAGAGGGGAGGGAACTATGGCTACACCTTC. Translated: CASSFSQRGGNYGYTF. Full variable domain (rest looked up from reference TRBV11-3 and TRBJ1-2): EAGVVQSPRYKIIEKKQPVAFWCNPISGHNTLYWYLQNLGQGPELLIRYENEEAVDDSQLPKDRFSAERLKGVDSTLKIQPAELGDSAVYLCASSFSQRGGNYGYTFGSGTRLTVV.

V usage is TRBV19 and J usage is TRBJ2-1, with TRBD1 as a possible D gene (6 bases). CDR3 length: 13 residues. Germline lookup yields CDR1 LNHDA and CDR2 SQIVND (reference sequence). Trimming cost V 0 bases and J 8 bases, with 8 bases left between them. For the CDR3, the DNA is TGTGCCAGTAGTATAGAACAGGGCTATGAGCAGTTCTTC. This translates into CASSIEQGYEQFF.

The chain uses TRBV7-9 and TRBJ2-1; D call uncertain. This CDR3 spans 13 amino acids. V dropped 6 bases and J dropped 1 base, with 7 bases sitting between them. Germline CDR1 reads SEHNR; CDR2 reads FQNEAQ (reference sequence). CDR3 protein: CASRWMSYNEQFF. The CDR3, as DNA: TGTGCCAGCAGGTGGATGTCCTACAATGAGCAGTTCTTC.